The T cell receptor (beta chain) under discussion was sequenced for a study of beta chain features in type 1 diabetes. Sequenced material consisted of expressed TCRB transcripts (all of the isolated RNA was reverse transcribed). The data were produced by immunoSEQ multiplex PCR, yet TCRdb's version contains in-frame clones alone and is incomplete. The sample yields some 660,000 clones, around 15% seen once. Germline assignment: CDR1 LNHDA and CDR2 SQIVND (reference sequence). Trimming took 6 bases from V and 7 from J, leaving 9 bases between them. CDR3 length equals 12 residues. The collection from each donor was one heparinised blood draw averaging about 116 mL. Comment on this clone: The antigen remains unidentified.

Study observations and caveats: Sampled from patients, naive, central memory and Treg TCRB repertoires appeared more similar than those sampled from healthy donors. In all four CD4+ subsets, TCRB CDR3 length was significantly, moderately reduced in type 1 diabetes. Patients with type 1 diabetes showed fewer VDJ junction insertions and more deletions. cDNA-based sequencing might over-represent cells highly expressing TCR.

The receptor comes from a man aged 18 to 30 with type 1 diabetes. Sequenced: naive CD4+ T cells from blood. The chain uses TRBV19 and TRBJ2-2; D is ambiguous. For the CDR3, the DNA is TGTGCCAGTAGCAAATCTCACGGGGAGCTGTTTTTT. Its protein product is CASSKSHGELFF. The full variable domain, in which reference TRBV19 and TRBJ2-2 provide the parts outside the CDR3, is DGGITQSPKYLFRKEGQNVTLSCEQNLNHDAMYWYRQDPGQGLRLIYYSQIVNDFQKGDIAEGYSVSREKKESFPLTVTSAQKNPTAFYLCASSKSHGELFFGEGSRLTVL.